The 11 T cell receptor beta chains in this list originate from one sample, sequenced in a study of OX40 agonist ivuxolimab in advanced cancers. Assay used: immunoSEQ multiplex PCR; TCRdb lists only in-frame clones, some missing. The table records 35,000 to 40,000 clones, about 84% of them present only once. Here the sequenced sample was CD4+ or CD8+ T cells sorted from blood, taken in a trial of the OX40 agonist ivuxolimab. Source of these receptors: an adult with an advanced solid tumor such as melanoma, head and neck, liver or kidney cancer.

The chain combines TRBV7-6 with TRBJ2-7; no clear D. This CDR3 region has 14 residues. Trimming took off 6 bases at V and 0 bases at J, with 12 bases between the two ends. Germline V lookup: CDR1 SGHVS, CDR2 FNYEAQ. The CDR3 DNA sequence: TGTGCCAGCAGTTCCGACCGTACCTCCTACGAGCAGTACTTC. The encoded protein is CASSSDRTSYEQYF.

The rearrangement joins TRBV4-3 to TRBJ1-2; D gene ambiguous. This CDR3 comprises 15 residues. Trimming shortened V by 1 base and J by 0 bases, and 9 bases separated the two germline ends. Germline V gene lookup returns CDR1 LGHNA and CDR2 YSLEER. CDR3 amino acids: CASSQGWAANYGYTF. In DNA form, the CDR3 reads TGCGCCAGCAGCCAAGGGTGGGCTGCTAACTATGGCTACACCTTC.

This chain joins TRBV28 and TRBJ2-7; D may be TRBD2 (7 bases). Germline CDR1 is MDHEN and CDR2 is SYDVKM. CDR3 length: 13 residues. Trimming removed 2 bases at V and 5 bases at J, with 10 bases between. CDR3 sequence: CASSLPGGDEQYF. The CDR3, as DNA: TGTGCCAGCAGTTTACCGGGGGGCGACGAGCAGTACTTC. Looking up the rest from reference TRBV28 and TRBJ2-7 gives the full variable domain: DVKVTQSSRYLVKRTGEKVFLECVQDMDHENMFWYRQDPGLGLRLIYFSYDVKMKEKGDIPEGYSVSREKKERFSLILESASTNQTSMYLCASSLPGGDEQYFGPGTRLTVT.

Here the CDR3 DNA reads TGTGCCAGCAGCCTCCGACAGGATCCAGATACGCAGTATTTT. Its translation is CASSLRQDPDTQYF. The chain couples TRBV11-3 to TRBJ2-3, with D tentatively TRBD1 (6 bases). Trimming shortened V by 5 bases and J by 4 bases, and 13 bases separated the two germline ends. Germline V lookup: CDR1 SGHNT, CDR2 YENEEA. The CDR3 is 14 residues long.

The chain recombines TRBV11-3 with TRBJ2-5; TRBD1 agrees at 7 bases. Losses at the gene ends were 2 bases for V and 2 bases for J; bases not matched to a gene: 5. The CDR3 extends over 15 amino acids. CDR1 and CDR2 from the germline V gene are SGHNT and YENEEA. The CDR3: CASSLWTGAQETQYF. The CDR3 DNA follows: TGTGCCAGCAGCTTATGGACAGGAGCACAAGAGACCCAGTACTTC.

V usage is TRBV30 and J usage is TRBJ2-7; TRBD1 agrees at 7 bases. The CDR3 has 15 amino acids. Germline CDR1 reads GTSNPN; CDR2 reads SVGIG (reference sequence). Trimming removed 2 bases from V and 2 bases from J; junction bases left unmatched: 9. This CDR3 is CAWSTFGTETYEQYF. The CDR3 region has the DNA TGTGCCTGGAGTACCTTTGGGACAGAAACCTACGAGCAGTACTTC.

The chain recombines TRBV7-8 with TRBJ1-1; no firm D call. This CDR3 spans 17 amino acids. CDR1 is SGHVS and CDR2 is FQNEAQ in the germline V gene. V was clipped by 1 base and J by 3 bases, with 18 bases between them. CDR3 sequence (DNA): TGTGCCAGCAGCTTAGACTTTTACCTTGAGCAGGACACTGAAGCTTTCTTT. Residues: CASSLDFYLEQDTEAFF.

In its sample, this clone was seen once. The V gene is TRBV9, the J gene TRBJ1-1; maybe TRBD1 (5 bases). The CDR3 totals 13 residues. Between the trimmed V and J ends, which lost 0 bases and 5 bases, there was a span of 8 bases. Germline V gene lookup returns CDR1 SGDLS and CDR2 YYNGEE. The CDR3 region has the DNA TGTGCCAGCAGCGTAGAGTGGGGGACTGAAGCTTTCTTT. Its translation is CASSVEWGTEAFF. Together with reference TRBV9 and TRBJ1-1, the CDR3 gives the full variable domain: DSGVTQTPKHLITATGQRVTLRCSPRSGDLSVYWYQQSLDQGLQFLIQYYNGEERAKGNILERFSAQQFPDLHSELNLSSLELGDSALYFCASSVEWGTEAFFGQGTRLTVV.

The chain uses TRBV29-1 and TRBJ1-2, with a tentative D call TRBD1 (5 bases). V was trimmed by 1 base and J by 2 bases, leaving 5 bases between them. The CDR3 has 12 amino acids. In germline, CDR1 is SQVTM, CDR2 ANQGSEA. The CDR3 sequence is CSVEAGNYGYTF. The CDR3 region has the DNA TGCAGCGTTGAAGCAGGGAACTATGGCTACACCTTC.

V gene TRBV7-3 combines with J gene TRBJ2-5; 10 bases map to TRBD2. The V gene end was trimmed by 4 bases and the J gene end by 5 bases; junction bases not matched to a gene: 10. CDR1 SGHTA and CDR2 FQGTGA come from the germline V gene. This CDR3 has 16 amino acids. The CDR3 coding sequence is TGTGCCAGCAGCTCCTACCGAGCGGGGGGGCGTGAGACCCAGTACTTC. It codes for CASSSYRAGGRETQYF.

The chain combines TRBV9 with TRBJ2-5; 12 nucleotides match TRBD2. Looked up from germline, CDR1 is SGDLS and CDR2 is YYNGEE. The length of the CDR3 is 17 residues. Trimming removed 4 bases from V and 4 bases from J; junction bases left unmatched: 11. CDR3 bases: TGTGCCAGCAGCCTCCACCCCTCACTAGCGGGAGGAGAGACCCAGTACTTC. This sequence encodes CASSLHPSLAGGETQYF.